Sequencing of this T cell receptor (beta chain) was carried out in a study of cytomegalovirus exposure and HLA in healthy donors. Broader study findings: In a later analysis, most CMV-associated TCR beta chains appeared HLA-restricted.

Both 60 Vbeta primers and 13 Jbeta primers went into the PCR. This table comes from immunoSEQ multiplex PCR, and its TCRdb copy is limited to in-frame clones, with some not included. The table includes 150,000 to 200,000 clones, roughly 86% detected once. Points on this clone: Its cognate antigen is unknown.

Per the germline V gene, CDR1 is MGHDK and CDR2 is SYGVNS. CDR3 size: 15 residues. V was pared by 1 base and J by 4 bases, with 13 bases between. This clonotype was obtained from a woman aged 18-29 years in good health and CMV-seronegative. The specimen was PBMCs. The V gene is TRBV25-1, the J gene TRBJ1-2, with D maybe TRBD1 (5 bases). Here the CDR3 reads CASSEFGGAGYGYTF. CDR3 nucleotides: TGTGCCAGCAGTGAATTTGGAGGGGCTGGCTATGGCTACACCTTC.